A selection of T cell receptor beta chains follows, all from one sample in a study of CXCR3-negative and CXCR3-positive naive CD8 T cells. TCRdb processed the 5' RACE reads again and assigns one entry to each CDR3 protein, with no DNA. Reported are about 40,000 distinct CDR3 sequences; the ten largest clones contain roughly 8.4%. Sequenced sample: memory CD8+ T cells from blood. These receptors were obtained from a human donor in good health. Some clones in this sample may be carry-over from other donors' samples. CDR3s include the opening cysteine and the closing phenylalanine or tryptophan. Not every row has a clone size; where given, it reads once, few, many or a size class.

CASSTRGEQFF,TRBV7-6,TRBJ2-1,-
CSVRRAESSGNTIYF,TRBV29-1,TRBJ1-3,-
CASSQVPTEAFF,TRBV14,TRBJ1-1,-
CASSLAIGGTYEQYF,TRBV7-6,TRBJ2-7,-
CSARVSGAIRETQYF,TRBV20-1,TRBJ2-5,-
CASSLDSNGANSYEQYF,TRBV7-9,TRBJ2-7,-
CASSLVGTQYF,TRBV11-2,TRBJ2-5,-
CSVVSPVMYEQYF,TRBV29-1,TRBJ2-7,-
CASTQGSHEQYF,TRBV6-2/TRBV6-3,TRBJ2-7,-
CASSAGPNTGELFF,TRBV25-1,TRBJ2-2,-
CSVGVIREPWGTDTQYF,TRBV29-1,TRBJ2-3,-
CASSYENNEQFF,TRBV6-5,TRBJ2-1,-
CASSLSQGANTEAFF,TRBV7-9,TRBJ1-1,-
CASSSGLAGRMSYEQYF,TRBV27,TRBJ2-7,-
CSVVQGWGTEAFF,TRBV29-1,TRBJ1-1,-
CASSQDSNWLNTGELFF,TRBV14,TRBJ2-2,-
CASSQDLGQQAFF,TRBV4-1,TRBJ1-1,-
CSARSTTGTGYDFF,TRBV20-1,TRBJ1-1,medium-sized
CASSQEDRANSYEQYF,TRBV3-1,TRBJ2-7,-
CASSLVGQGAYNEQFF,TRBV12-3/TRBV12-4,TRBJ2-1,-
CASSGQGTYNEQFF,TRBV12-3/TRBV12-4,TRBJ2-1,-
CASSRQGYNEQFF,TRBV28,TRBJ2-1,-
CASSPTRDFLTPSTDTQYF,TRBV7-6,TRBJ2-3,-
CASSIPPRHGQPQHF,TRBV28,TRBJ1-5,-
CSVDVLNIQYF,TRBV29-1,TRBJ2-4,-
CASSPSWQSYNEQFF,TRBV7-3,TRBJ2-1,-
CASSHGLDALGGFF,TRBV28,TRBJ1-1,-
CASSNGQGALYEQYF,TRBV4-1,TRBJ2-7,-
CASSESSMEAFF,TRBV10-2,TRBJ1-1,-
CASTSPRDEQFF,TRBV12-3/TRBV12-4,TRBJ2-1,-
CASSESYGYTF,TRBV10-2,TRBJ1-2,-
CASSTNRAKIVQETQYF,TRBV7-9,TRBJ2-5,-
CASSIRELAGDYNEQFF,TRBV9,TRBJ2-1,-
CSVEEVAGAWKTQYF,TRBV29-1,TRBJ2-5,-
CASSYAGGPPDTQYF,TRBV6-5,TRBJ2-3,-
CAIMEEAGSYNEQFF,TRBV10-3,TRBJ2-1,-
CASKRQGTEAFF,TRBV28,TRBJ1-1,-
CSVESLLVSGGRPEETQYF,TRBV29-1,TRBJ2-5,-
CASSSGGVLEQYF,TRBV7-9,TRBJ2-7,-
CSVADNDEQFF,TRBV29-1,TRBJ2-1,-
CASSTPLGLAGGQETQYF,TRBV7-2,TRBJ2-5,-
CSVEGYDEQFF,TRBV29-1,TRBJ2-1,-
CASRYGSYYEQYF,TRBV6-5,TRBJ2-7,-
CASSLWGTDEAFF,TRBV5-5,TRBJ1-1,-
CASSFSGGEQFF,TRBV28,TRBJ2-1,-
CASSLGSEELFF,TRBV5-4,TRBJ2-2,-
CAWSVLAGDYEQYF,TRBV30,TRBJ2-7,-
CASSYSAGSNTIYF,TRBV6-5,TRBJ1-3,-